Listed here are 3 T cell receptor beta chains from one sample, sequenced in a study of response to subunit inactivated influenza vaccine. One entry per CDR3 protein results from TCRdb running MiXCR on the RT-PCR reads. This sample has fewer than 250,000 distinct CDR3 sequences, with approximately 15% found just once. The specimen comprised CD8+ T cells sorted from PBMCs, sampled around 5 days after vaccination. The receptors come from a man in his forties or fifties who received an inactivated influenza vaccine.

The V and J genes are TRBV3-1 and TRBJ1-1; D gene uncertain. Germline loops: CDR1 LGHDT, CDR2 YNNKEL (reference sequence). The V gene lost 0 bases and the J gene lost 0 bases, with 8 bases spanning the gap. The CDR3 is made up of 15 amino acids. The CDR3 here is CASSQDSALNTEAFF. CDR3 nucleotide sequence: TGTGCCAGCAGCCAAGACAGTGCCTTGAACACTGAAGCTTTCTTT.

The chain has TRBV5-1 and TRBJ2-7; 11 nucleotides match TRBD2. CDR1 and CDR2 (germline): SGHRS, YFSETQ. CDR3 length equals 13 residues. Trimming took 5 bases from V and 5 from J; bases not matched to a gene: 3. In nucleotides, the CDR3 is TGCGCCAGCAGACTAGCGGGAGAGAACGAGCAGTACTTC. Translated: CASRLAGENEQYF.

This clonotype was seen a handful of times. CDR3 loop: CASSYRDSMNTEAFF. The CDR3 DNA reads as TGTGCCAGCAGCTACCGGGACAGTATGAACACTGAAGCTTTCTTT. This chain connects TRBV7-6 to TRBJ1-1, with 7 bases that match TRBD1. J lost 0 bases, V lost 4 bases, and 5 bases had no gene match. The germline V gene encodes CDR1 SGHVS and CDR2 FNYEAQ. This CDR3 spans 15 amino acids.